The 20 T cell receptor beta chains presented below share a single source sample, sequenced in a study of blood T cell repertoires in COVID-19. Sequencing used immunoSEQ multiplex PCR; TCRdb keeps in-frame clones, though not all of them. Of around 150,000 clones listed, 84% are singletons. The sequenced sample was peripheral blood. These receptors were obtained from a man aged 25-40 years with COVID-19, enrolled during active disease.

This chain uses TRBV6-2 or TRBV6-3 with TRBJ2-7; TRBD2 aligns across 8 bases. Germline loops: CDR1 MNHEY, CDR2 SVGEGT. J gave up 0 bases and V 0 bases, and 4 bases lay outside the gene matches. The CDR3 consists of 16 residues. The CDR3 region is CASSYSEREFSYEQYF. The CDR3 region has the DNA TGTGCCAGCAGTTACTCAGAGCGGGAGTTCTCCTACGAGCAGTACTTC.

This clone has more than one count but fewer than ten. CDR3 nucleotide sequence: TGTGCCAGTAGCCCCTCCTGGGACAGGAACGGCTACACCTTC. This translates into CASSPSWDRNGYTF. The chain employs TRBV19 and TRBJ1-2; 8 bases match TRBD1. This CDR3 comprises 14 residues. Looked up from germline, CDR1 is LNHDA and CDR2 is SQIVND (reference sequence). Losses at the gene ends were 6 bases for V and 8 bases for J; bases not matched to a gene: 11.

The rearrangement joins TRBV28 to TRBJ1-2, with TRBD1 matching 9 bases. Germline trimming cut 4 bases from V and 4 bases from J; bases unmatched to any gene: 4. This CDR3 region has 14 residues. The germline V gene has CDR1 MDHEN and CDR2 SYDVKM. CDR3 loop: CASSSWDRVYGYTF. The DNA for the CDR3 is TGTGCCAGCAGTTCGTGGGACAGGGTCTATGGCTACACCTTC.

As regards this clone: This specimen includes other DNA sequences encoding the same CDR3. The rearrangement joins TRBV11-2 to TRBJ1-1; weak D call: TRBD1 (5 bases). Germline CDR1 and CDR2: SGHAT and FQNNGV. The CDR3 sequence is 13 residues long. The V and J ends lost 3 bases and 1 base respectively, with 6 bases between them. The CDR3 bases are TGTGCCAGCAGCTTGGGGGGGAACACTGAAGCTTTCTTT. Translating gives CASSLGGNTEAFF. The full variable domain, in which reference TRBV11-2 and TRBJ1-1 provide the parts outside the CDR3, is EAGVAQSPRYKIIEKRQSVAFWCNPISGHATLYWYQQILGQGPKLLIQFQNNGVVDDSQLPKDRFSAERLKGVDSTLKIQPAKLEDSAVYLCASSLGGNTEAFFGQGTRLTVV.

The chain recombines TRBV2 with TRBJ2-7; 7 bases are a match to TRBD1. Unmatched junction bases numbered 7, after V lost 4 bases and J lost 4 bases. Germline CDR1 is SNHLY and CDR2 is FYNNEI. The CDR3 runs to 14 residues. For the CDR3, the DNA is TGTGCCAGCAGTGCGGGAAGGGGGCTGTACGAGCAGTACTTC. This codes for CASSAGRGLYEQYF. Complete variable domain (other parts from reference TRBV2 and TRBJ2-7): EPEVTQTPSHQVTQMGQEVILRCVPISNHLYFYWYRQILGQKVEFLVSFYNNEISEKSEIFDDQFSVERPDGSNFTLKIRSTKLEDSAMYFCASSAGRGLYEQYFGPGTRLTVT.

The chain employs TRBV28 and TRBJ2-7; 8 nucleotides match TRBD2. The germline CDR1 and CDR2 sequences are MDHEN and SYDVKM. CDR3 length: 13 amino acids. V gave up 8 bases and J gave up 4 bases; unmatched junction bases: 7. CDR3 sequence: CASCRGGEYEQYF. In DNA, the CDR3 is TGTGCCAGCTGTCGGGGGGGAGAGTACGAGCAGTACTTC.

The chain has TRBV7-9 and TRBJ2-7, with D unclear. The CDR3 sequence is 17 residues long. Trimming removed 5 bases at V and 7 bases at J, with 27 bases between. CDR1 is SEHNR, CDR2 FQNEAQ, per germline (reference sequence). The CDR3 DNA reads TGTGCCAGCAGCCCCGCCCCTGCCCTAAACCTACCTGAGGAGCAGTACTTC. Residues: CASSPAPALNLPEEQYF.

This clone turned up a few times. The CDR3 DNA sequence: TGTGCCAGCAGCAAAATTGGACAGGGGGCATACGAGCAGTACTTC. It is translated as CASSKIGQGAYEQYF. J is TRBJ2-7 and V is TRBV6-5, with TRBD1 matching over 11 bases. V trimming: 6 bases; J trimming: 4 bases; junction bases outside the gene matches: 8. CDR3 length: 15 amino acids. The germline CDR1 and CDR2 sequences are MNHEY and SVGAGI.

The chain links TRBV6-5 to TRBJ1-4; D is possibly TRBD1 (6 bases). The CDR3 totals 14 residues. The germline V gene encodes CDR1 MNHEY and CDR2 SVGAGI. The V and J ends lost 6 bases and 3 bases respectively, with 11 bases between them. CDR3 DNA sequence: TGTGCCAGCAGCGCAGGGGTCCCTAATGAAAAACTGTTTTTT. Protein: CASSAGVPNEKLFF.

This chain uses TRBV30 with TRBJ2-4, with D unresolved. The V gene's germline CDR1 is GTSNPN and CDR2 SVGIG (reference sequence). The CDR3 loop spans 16 amino acids. The V end lost 2 bases, the J end lost 0 bases, and 14 bases lay between the germline ends. The CDR3 DNA reads TGTGCCTGGAGTTCGAGAGACTGGTTAGCCAAAAACATTCAGTACTTC. This encodes CAWSSRDWLAKNIQYF.

The V call is TRBV18, the J call TRBJ2-5; 12 bases agree with TRBD1. Germline loops: CDR1 KGHSH, CDR2 LQKENI. V gave up 3 bases and J gave up 4 bases; unmatched junction bases: 3. The CDR3 runs 15 residues. The CDR3 region is CASSPGQGAGETQYF. In DNA, the CDR3 is TGTGCCAGCTCACCGGGACAGGGGGCAGGAGAGACCCAGTACTTC. The variable domain in full, with the rest retrieved from reference TRBV18 and TRBJ2-5, is NAGVMQNPRHLVRRRGQEARLRCSPMKGHSHVYWYRQLPEEGLKFMVYLQKENIIDESGMPKERFSAEFPKEGPSILRIQQVVRGDSAAYFCASSPGQGAGETQYFGPGTRLLVL.

This clone occurred once. This sequence joins TRBV3-1 (or the pseudogene TRBV3-2) and TRBJ2-7; 11 nucleotides agree with TRBD1. The length of the CDR3 is 15 residues. Germline V lookup: CDR1 LGHDT, CDR2 YNNKEL (reference sequence). V shed 4 bases and J 5 bases; nucleotides not matched to a gene: 7. CDR3: CASSPRDRGLNEQYF. CDR3 in DNA: TGTGCCAGCAGCCCCCGGGACAGGGGGTTGAACGAGCAGTACTTC.

This clone is termed medium-sized. The V and J genes are TRBV6-5 and TRBJ2-2; TRBD1 aligns across 9 bases. The germline CDR1 and CDR2 sequences are MNHEY and SVGAGI. This CDR3 region has 14 residues. With 7 bases clipped from V and 5 bases from J, the junction kept 5 bases outside the gene matches. The CDR3 protein is CASTTGGETGELFF. The CDR3, as DNA: TGTGCCAGCACTACAGGGGGCGAGACCGGGGAGCTGTTTTTT.

The rearrangement links TRBV30 to TRBJ1-1; D unclear. Germline values: CDR1 GTSNPN, CDR2 SVGIG (reference sequence). This CDR3 comprises 14 residues. V lost 0 bases to trimming and J lost 1 base, with 9 bases between them. This CDR3 reads CAWSVLGENTEAFF. DNA of the CDR3: TGTGCCTGGAGTGTACTAGGAGAGAACACTGAAGCTTTCTTT.

The rearrangement uses TRBV28 and TRBJ1-4; D ambiguous. CDR1 MDHEN and CDR2 SYDVKM come from the germline V gene. V lost 4 bases to trimming and J lost 0 bases, with 9 bases between them. The CDR3 contains 15 residues. The CDR3 here is CASSSQRATNEKLFF. The CDR3 DNA reads TGTGCCAGCAGTTCCCAGCGAGCAACTAATGAAAAACTGTTTTTT.

This chain links TRBV15 with TRBJ2-3; no definite D call. The germline V gene has CDR1 LNHNV and CDR2 YYDKDF (reference sequence). Trimming took 0 bases from V and 1 from J, leaving 11 bases between them. The CDR3 totals 16 residues. DNA of the CDR3: TGTGCCACCAGCAGAGATCGTTACCGCGGCACAGATACGCAGTATTTT. Translating it yields CATSRDRYRGTDTQYF.

This chain links TRBV11-1 with TRBJ2-5, with D possibly matching TRBD1 (6 bases). The CDR3 runs to 14 residues. The V gene lost 6 bases and the J gene lost 4 bases, with 15 bases spanning the gap. CDR1 and CDR2 from the germline V gene are SGHAT and FQDESV (reference sequence). The CDR3: CASRSRDNPETQYF. The CDR3 DNA reads TGTGCCAGCAGATCCCGGGACAATCCAGAGACCCAGTACTTC.

This chain links TRBV5-6 with TRBJ2-7; 8 bases are a match to TRBD2. Germline CDR1 reads SGHDT; CDR2 reads YYEEEE. CDR3 size: 14 residues. The J segment lost 6 bases and the V segment lost 4 bases, leaving 9 bases of the junction unmatched. CDR3 nucleotide sequence: TGTGCCAGCAGCCCACCGGGACTAGGTACCGAGCAGTACTTC. Its translation is CASSPPGLGTEQYF.

The V gene is TRBV7-8, the J gene TRBJ1-5; D unresolved. This CDR3 has 13 amino acids. Germline loops: CDR1 SGHVS, CDR2 FQNEAQ. Trimming removed 8 bases at V and 0 bases at J, with 8 bases between. CDR3 nucleotides: TGTGCCAGCGCGCTTTATAGCAATCAGCCCCAGCATTTT. It yields the protein CASALYSNQPQHF.

The CDR3, as DNA: TGTGCCAGCAGCTTAGCGGCCCTAGGAGCGCCGAGCGGTGAAAAACTGTTTTTT. This gives the protein CASSLAALGAPSGEKLFF. The rearrangement uses TRBV7-9 and TRBJ1-4, with unresolved D. The CDR3 covers 18 residues. From germline, CDR1 is SEHNR and CDR2 FQNEAQ (reference sequence). V lost 0 bases, J lost 7 bases, and 21 bases lay in between.